Each of the 19 T cell receptor beta chains below was sequenced from the same sample in a study of beta chain features in type 1 diabetes. Expressed TCRB transcripts were sequenced because the isolated RNA had all been reverse transcribed beforehand. The protocol was immunoSEQ multiplex PCR, while the TCRdb copy is restricted to in-frame clones and leaves out a portion. This table holds about 350,000 clones, about 20% found once. Specimen: naive CD4+ T cells from blood. The receptors were gathered from a young woman in good health.

The chain links TRBV30 to TRBJ2-7; D not resolved. V lost 0 bases to trimming and J lost 4 bases, with 13 bases between them. The CDR3 is made up of 14 amino acids. Germline V gene sequence: CDR1 GTSNPN, CDR2 SVGIG (reference sequence). The chain's CDR3 is CAWSVLRRGYEQYF. The DNA of the CDR3 is TGTGCCTGGAGTGTACTGCGGCGTGGGTACGAGCAGTACTTC.

This clone came up a few times. This chain connects TRBV7-9 to TRBJ2-5; D gene ambiguous. CDR3 size: 13 residues. The V gene's germline CDR1 is SEHNR and CDR2 FQNEAQ (reference sequence). V lost 6 bases to trimming and J lost 7 bases, with 15 bases between them. For the CDR3, the DNA is TGTGCCAGCAGGCCGCTGGTAGGAGTGACCCAGTACTTC. Translation gives CASRPLVGVTQYF.

The chain is built from TRBV12-5 and TRBJ2-3; the D gene is possibly TRBD1 (6 bases). V was pared by 9 bases and J by 4 bases, with 20 bases between. CDR3 size: 15 residues. Germline lookup yields CDR1 LGHNT and CDR2 FRNRAP. The CDR3 reads CASLLRGSSPDTQYF. The CDR3 bases are TGTGCTAGCCTCCTCAGGGGAAGTAGCCCAGATACGCAGTATTTT.

This sequence joins TRBV5-1 and TRBJ2-5; 7 bases fit TRBD1. Germline V lookup: CDR1 SGHRS, CDR2 YFSETQ. Trimming cost V 1 base and J 1 base; bases outside gene matches: 4. The CDR3 has 15 residues. CDR3 protein: CASSLSGTAQETQYF. The DNA for the CDR3 is TGCGCCAGCAGCTTGTCCGGGACAGCCCAAGAGACCCAGTACTTC.

This clone was picked up a small number of times. J is TRBJ1-2 and V is TRBV9; 8 bases map to TRBD1. The CDR3 spans 15 residues. Germline trimming cut 4 bases from V and 5 bases from J; bases unmatched to any gene: 10. Germline-derived CDR1 and CDR2 are SGDLS and YYNGEE. CDR3 bases: TGTGCCAGCAGCCGCGTACAGGGGGGAGATTATGGCTACACCTTC. Protein sequence: CASSRVQGGDYGYTF.

CDR3 DNA sequence: TGTGCCAGCAGTGACACGGGGAACACTGAAGCTTTCTTT. Translated: CASSDTGNTEAFF. This sequence joins TRBV2 and TRBJ1-1, with no clear D. Germline values: CDR1 SNHLY, CDR2 FYNNEI. This CDR3 comprises 13 residues. Trimming removed 3 bases at V and 1 base at J, with 6 bases between.

This chain connects TRBV2 to TRBJ2-7; 9 bases fit TRBD1. CDR3 length equals 14 residues. V shed 6 bases, J shed 3 bases, and the junction held 6 bases outside the gene matches. Germline CDR1 reads SNHLY; CDR2 reads FYNNEI. The CDR3 DNA is TGTGCCAGCAGCACCGGGACAGGGCTCTACGAGCAGTACTTC. It encodes CASSTGTGLYEQYF.

This clone was observed a handful of times. This chain connects TRBV2 to TRBJ2-7; 9 nucleotides line up with TRBD1. With V trimmed by 5 bases and J by 0 bases, 2 bases remained unmatched. Germline values: CDR1 SNHLY, CDR2 FYNNEI. The CDR3 is 14 residues long. The CDR3 reads CASSLQGASYEQYF. The DNA of the CDR3 is TGTGCCAGCAGTTTACAGGGGGCCTCCTACGAGCAGTACTTC.

The chain uses TRBV7-8 and TRBJ1-1, with D possibly TRBD1 on 6 matching bases. V shed 1 base and J shed 4 bases, with 16 bases lying between them. The CDR3 sequence is 16 residues long. The germline CDR1 and CDR2 sequences are SGHVS and FQNEAQ. The CDR3 is CASSLGYQGLGTEAFF. The CDR3 DNA reads TGTGCCAGCAGCTTAGGGTATCAGGGGCTTGGCACTGAAGCTTTCTTT.

This clone was counted between two and nine times. The V call is TRBV2, the J call TRBJ2-3, with a tentative D call TRBD1 (5 bases). This CDR3 has 14 amino acids. Germline V lookup: CDR1 SNHLY, CDR2 FYNNEI. Between the trimmed V and J ends, which lost 3 bases and 6 bases, there was a span of 13 bases. The CDR3: CASSDRQTGDTQYF. For the CDR3, the DNA is TGTGCCAGCAGTGATCGACAGACCGGGGATACGCAGTATTTT. Drawing the rest from reference TRBV2 and TRBJ2-3, the complete variable domain is EPEVTQTPSHQVTQMGQEVILRCVPISNHLYFYWYRQILGQKVEFLVSFYNNEISEKSEIFDDQFSVERPDGSNFTLKIRSTKLEDSAMYFCASSDRQTGDTQYFGPGTRLTVL.

V usage is TRBV5-1 and J usage is TRBJ2-5, with 8 positions matching TRBD1. The V gene's germline CDR1 is SGHRS and CDR2 YFSETQ. After removal of 4 bases from V and 5 bases from J, the junction contained 7 bases not matched to a gene. CDR3 size: 14 residues. Written as DNA, the CDR3 is TGCGCCAGCAGCCCACAGGGGGGTTCTGAGACCCAGTACTTC. Translating it yields CASSPQGGSETQYF.

V and J are TRBV29-1 and TRBJ2-4; D unresolved. The V gene's germline CDR1 is SQVTM and CDR2 ANQGSEA. This CDR3 contains 14 residues. The V gene lost 0 bases and the J gene lost 0 bases, with 6 bases spanning the gap. CDR3: CSVEDELAKNIQYF. For the CDR3, the DNA is TGCAGCGTTGAAGATGAGTTAGCCAAAAACATTCAGTACTTC. Using reference TRBV29-1 and TRBJ2-4 for the parts outside the CDR3, the full variable domain is SAVISQKPSRDICQRGTSLTIQCQVDSQVTMMFWYRQQPGQSLTLIATANQGSEATYESGFVIDKFPISRPNLTFSTLTVSNMSPEDSSIYLCSVEDELAKNIQYFGAGTRLSVL.

The chain employs TRBV19 and TRBJ1-1; D possibly corresponds to TRBD1 (5 bases). The germline V gene encodes CDR1 LNHDA and CDR2 SQIVND (reference sequence). The CDR3 is made up of 13 amino acids. V gave up 7 bases and J gave up 1 base, with 10 bases separating them. The chain's CDR3 is CASIDSPNTEAFF. The CDR3 DNA is TGTGCCAGTATAGACAGTCCGAACACTGAAGCTTTCTTT. The complete variable domain, with remaining parts taken from reference TRBV19 and TRBJ1-1, reads DGGITQSPKYLFRKEGQNVTLSCEQNLNHDAMYWYRQDPGQGLRLIYYSQIVNDFQKGDIAEGYSVSREKKESFPLTVTSAQKNPTAFYLCASIDSPNTEAFFGQGTRLTVV.

Only a few counts were recorded for this clone. The chain combines TRBV7-2 with TRBJ2-5; 13 bases agree with TRBD2. After removal of 4 bases from V and 2 bases from J, the junction contained 4 bases not matched to a gene. Germline loops: CDR1 SGHTA, CDR2 FQGNSA. This CDR3 comprises 16 residues. CDR3 bases: TGTGCCAGCAGCTCTCGGACTAGCGGGGGTCAAGAGACCCAGTACTTC. It specifies CASSSRTSGGQETQYF.

The chain recombines TRBV7-8 with TRBJ2-5; 10 bases are a match to TRBD2. The CDR3 loop spans 16 amino acids. CDR1 and CDR2 from the germline V gene are SGHVS and FQNEAQ. V lost 1 base, J lost 4 bases, and 6 bases stayed unmatched. CDR3 DNA sequence: TGTGCCAGCAGCTTAGTCCAGCGGGGGGGCCTAGAGACCCAGTACTTC. This translates into CASSLVQRGGLETQYF.

About this clone: The sample has other DNA sequences that encode this CDR3 too. The chain recombines TRBV2 with TRBJ2-5, with TRBD2 matching 12 bases. CDR3 length equals 15 residues. Germline CDR1 reads SNHLY; CDR2 reads FYNNEI. Unmatched junction bases numbered 3, after V lost 6 bases and J lost 1 base. CDR3 nucleotides: TGTGCCAGCAGCGGGGGACTAGCGGGCCAAGAGACCCAGTACTTC. Protein sequence: CASSGGLAGQETQYF.

This clone was counted a few times. The chain combines TRBV19 with TRBJ2-1; tentative D call: TRBD2 (5 bases). Trimming pared 2 bases from V and 7 bases from J, leaving 9 bases between. The CDR3 covers 13 residues. The germline gives CDR1 LNHDA, CDR2 SQIVND (reference sequence). In nucleotides, the CDR3 is TGTGCCAGTAGTATAAGCACTAGGAATGAGCAGTTCTTC. This sequence encodes CASSISTRNEQFF.

V usage is TRBV4-1 and J usage is TRBJ1-2, with 7 bases fitting TRBD1. V lost 0 bases, J lost 5 bases, and 15 bases stayed unmatched. Germline loops: CDR1 MGHRA, CDR2 YSYEKL. The CDR3 spans 18 residues. The CDR3 sequence: CASSQERLIMGQQYGYTF. CDR3 DNA: TGCGCCAGCAGCCAAGAGCGACTCATAATGGGACAGCAGTATGGCTACACCTTC.

This clone came up a few times. The V and J genes are TRBV28 and TRBJ2-2; the match to TRBD1 covers 8 bases. From germline, CDR1 is MDHEN and CDR2 SYDVKM. The CDR3 is 15 amino acids. With V trimmed by 6 bases and J by 2 bases, 5 bases remained unmatched. The CDR3 DNA is TGTGCCAGCAGGCGGACAGGGACCAACACCGGGGAGCTGTTTTTT. Protein: CASRRTGTNTGELFF.